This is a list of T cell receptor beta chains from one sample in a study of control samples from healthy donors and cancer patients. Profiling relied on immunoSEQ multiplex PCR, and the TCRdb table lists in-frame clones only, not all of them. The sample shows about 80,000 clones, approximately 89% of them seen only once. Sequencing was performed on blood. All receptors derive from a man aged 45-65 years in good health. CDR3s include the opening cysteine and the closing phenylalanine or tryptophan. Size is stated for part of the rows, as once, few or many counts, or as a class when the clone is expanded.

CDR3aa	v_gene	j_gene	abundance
CSVAARGRGGYTF	TRBV29-1	TRBJ1-2	.
CASSQGTTGAGTDTQYF	TRBV4-2	TRBJ2-3	.
CASSWTRVTGELFF	TRBV7-8	TRBJ2-2	.
CASSLDAGNTGELFF	TRBV11-3	TRBJ2-2	.
CASRQYNYGYTF	TRBV28	TRBJ1-2	.
CASRPDRYQPQHF	TRBV19	TRBJ1-5	.
CASSLAGTVYEQYF	TRBV7-8	TRBJ2-7	once
CASSPGTGIYNEQFF	TRBV18	TRBJ2-1	.
CATSGIIVGGGNQPQHF	TRBV24-1	TRBJ1-5	.
CASSQEGRISTLHF	TRBV3-1/TRBV3-2	TRBJ1-6	once
CASSHGDRGSNQPQHF	TRBV3-1/TRBV3-2	TRBJ1-5	.
CASSPPKGAGKTEAFF	TRBV18	TRBJ1-1	.
CASSLPDALSDTQYF	TRBV4-2	TRBJ2-3	.
CASSLDQNTEAFF	TRBV7-9	TRBJ1-1	few
CASSSGLQNTQYF	TRBV5-1	TRBJ2-3	.
CASSSQGDGEQYF	TRBV18	TRBJ2-7	.
CASSLGTTKTGELFF	TRBV6-6	TRBJ2-2	few
CASSAHRLALEAFF	TRBV27	TRBJ1-1	.
CASSPGQGAVDEQFF	TRBV5-6	TRBJ2-1	.
CASSSGQGFQYF	TRBV7-9	TRBJ2-4	.
CASSLSGASNQPQHF	TRBV7-9	TRBJ1-5	.
CASSTDVSTDTQYF	TRBV18	TRBJ2-3	once
CASGPGGESQPQHF	TRBV9	TRBJ1-5	.
CASRGHHEQYF	TRBV6-5	TRBJ2-7	once
CASSLYSGTGREKLFF	TRBV27	TRBJ1-4	once
CASTSSGVSNQPQHF	TRBV19	TRBJ1-5	few
CASTPAGTHYGYTF	TRBV5-6	TRBJ1-2	once
CASSPRQETYEQYF	TRBV11-2	TRBJ2-7	once
CASQPQRGTSYNEQFF	TRBV19	TRBJ2-1	.
CASSLGTGVREQYF	TRBV5-6	TRBJ2-7	.
CASSSGQGKGETQYF	TRBV7-6	TRBJ2-5	.